There are many counts of the clone carrying this T cell receptor (beta chain). Its antigen is currently unknown. Between the trimmed V and J ends, which lost 5 bases and 7 bases, there was a span of 15 bases. Germline V lookup: CDR1 SQVTM, CDR2 ANQGSEA. The CDR3 runs 14 residues. These data are taken from a study of T-cell reconstitution after alpha-beta-depleted transplantation in children. Study outcomes and limitations: About two months after transplant, alpha-beta T cells reportedly came from several hundred expanded graft clones. T-cell counts and diversity at one year following transplant were attributed mainly to newly produced T cells.

During its preparation, the TCRbeta library received unique molecular identifiers. TCRdb ran MiXCR on the PCR reads and lists one entry per CDR3 protein. The sample gives 150,000 to 200,000 distinct CDR3 sequences, approximately 10% of which show up once; roughly 13% is in the top ten. The rearrangement uses TRBV29-1 and TRBJ1-6; possibly TRBD1 for D (6 bases). Specimen: PBMCs, collected before TCRalphabeta/CD19-depleted stem cell transplant. The receptor's source is a boy between 2 and 10 years old with acute myeloid leukemia, due to receive a stem cell transplant. Written as DNA, the CDR3 is TGCAGCGTTAGGGAGACAGGAATGAATTCACCCCTCCACTTT. It encodes CSVRETGMNSPLHF. The variable domain in full, with the rest retrieved from reference TRBV29-1 and TRBJ1-6, is SAVISQKPSRDICQRGTSLTIQCQVDSQVTMMFWYRQQPGQSLTLIATANQGSEATYESGFVIDKFPISRPNLTFSTLTVSNMSPEDSSIYLCSVRETGMNSPLHFGNGTRLTVT.